The 9 T cell receptor beta chains below come from one sample, sequenced in a study of human T cells and chemical hapten exposure. TCRdb reanalysed the RACE reads using MiXCR and keeps one entry per CDR3 protein. The table shows approximately 77,000 distinct CDR3 sequences, with approximately 8% occurring only once. Sample time point: patch test 1, 2 weeks after DPC sensitization. Treatment reported: therapeutic diphenylcyclopropenone sensitization with weekly scalp DPC. The sequencing used whole blood, collected in connection with sensitization to the hapten diphenylcyclopropenone (DPC). These TCRs come from a woman in her 30s with alopecia areata. Some clones in this sample may be carry-over from other donors' samples.

This chain connects TRBV30 to TRBJ2-2, with D uncertain. V lost 0 bases, J lost 4 bases, and 12 bases lay in between. In germline, CDR1 is GTSNPN, CDR2 SVGIG (reference sequence). The CDR3 has 15 residues. CDR3 nucleotide sequence: TGTGCCTGGAGTGTATACACAGTCCGCACCGGGGAGCTGTTTTTT. Amino acid sequence: CAWSVYTVRTGELFF.

The J gene is TRBJ2-5, the V gene TRBV20-1, with 10 bases aligning to TRBD2. Looked up from germline, CDR1 is DFQATT and CDR2 is SNEGSKA (reference sequence). V lost 2 bases, J lost 5 bases, and 14 bases stayed unmatched. The CDR3 is 17 residues long. The CDR3 loop is CSARSGISTSGFETQYF. DNA for the CDR3: TGCAGTGCTAGATCCGGGATATCGACTAGCGGGTTTGAGACCCAGTACTTC.

This clonotype came up a few times. An end of the junction does not agree with germline; a read error may underlie this. This chain connects TRBV20-1 to TRBJ1-6, with D possibly being TRBD1 (5 bases). Germline V gene data show CDR1 as DFQATT and CDR2 as SNEGSKA (reference sequence). The CDR3 extends over 15 amino acids. Here the CDR3 DNA reads TGCAGTGCCAAGGAGGGGAGCTCCTATAATTCACCCCTCAACTTT. This codes for CSAKEGSSYNSPLNF.

The table lists this clonotype with many counts. The V and J genes are TRBV6-2 or TRBV6-3 and TRBJ2-4, with TRBD1 identical over 8 bases. Germline CDR1 is MNHEY and CDR2 is SVGEGT. The CDR3 consists of 16 residues. V gave up 7 bases and J gave up 0 bases; unmatched junction bases: 8. The CDR3 here is CASTPGTGRAKNIQYF. The CDR3 DNA follows: TGTGCCAGCACGCCAGGGACAGGCCGAGCCAAAAACATTCAGTACTTC.

This clonotype was seen many times. The J gene is TRBJ2-5, the V gene TRBV6-5; 9 bases are shared with TRBD1. Looked up from germline, CDR1 is MNHEY and CDR2 is SVGAGI. This CDR3 is 22 amino acids long. Trimming at V came to 4 bases and at J to 2 bases, leaving 26 bases not matched to a gene. DNA for the CDR3: TGTGCCAGCAGTTTCAACCCGAGCCAGCCGGGACAGGGAGCTATGGGACAAGAGACCCAGTACTTC. Amino acid sequence: CASSFNPSQPGQGAMGQETQYF.

This clonotype showed up many times. This sequence joins TRBV6-6 and TRBJ1-2; 9 positions agree with TRBD1. The CDR3 runs to 18 residues. With 6 bases clipped from V and 4 bases from J, the junction kept 18 bases outside the gene matches. Germline-derived CDR1 and CDR2 are MNHNY and SVGAGI (reference sequence). CDR3 nucleotide sequence: TGTGCCAGCAGCCGTGAATCGACGATGACAGGGGGAAGCTATGGCTACACCTTC. It codes for CASSRESTMTGGSYGYTF.

The chain couples TRBV5-4 to TRBJ1-2; unclear D gene. The CDR3 spans 13 residues. From germline, CDR1 is SGHNT and CDR2 YYREEE (reference sequence). V shed 4 bases and J shed 3 bases, with 10 bases lying between them. The CDR3 protein is CASSPSEHYGYTF. The CDR3 DNA sequence: TGTGCCAGCAGCCCCTCAGAGCACTATGGCTACACCTTC.

This clonotype was detected ten times or more. The V and J genes are TRBV6-6 and TRBJ2-1; D might be TRBD1 or TRBD2, each matching 6 bases. V gave up 0 bases and J gave up 4 bases, with 19 bases separating them. This CDR3 is built from 18 residues. Per germline, CDR1 MNHNY and CDR2 SVGAGI (reference sequence). CDR3 sequence reads: CASSYSPPEGGLYNEQFF. CDR3 coding DNA: TGTGCCAGCAGTTACTCCCCTCCTGAGGGGGGCCTGTACAATGAGCAGTTCTTC.

This clonotype occurred many times. The rearrangement uses TRBV12-3 or TRBV12-4 and TRBJ2-2; 9 bases are shared with TRBD1. V lost 5 bases, J lost 3 bases, and 7 bases stayed unmatched. The CDR3 runs to 16 residues. Here the CDR3 reads CASSPGTGRDTGELFF. In DNA form, the CDR3 reads TGTGCCAGCAGTCCCGGGACAGGGAGGGACACCGGGGAGCTGTTTTTT.